A single sample is the source of the 32 T cell receptor beta chains below, sequenced in a study of blood T cell repertoires in COVID-19. Method: immunoSEQ multiplex PCR; TCRdb's copy keeps in-frame clones and lacks some. This sample has about 110,000 clones, with around nine tenths found just once. Source material: peripheral blood. The receptors were sampled from a woman aged 45-59 years with acute or convalescent COVID-19.

The chain joins TRBV20-1 to TRBJ2-7, with 9 bases fitting TRBD1. CDR3 length: 13 residues. Trimming cost V 3 bases and J 2 bases; bases outside gene matches: 2. CDR1 and CDR2 (germline): DFQATT, SNEGSKA (reference sequence). The CDR3 sequence is CSASRDRAYEQYF. Written as DNA, the CDR3 is TGCAGTGCTAGTAGGGACAGGGCCTACGAGCAGTACTTC.

The gene calls are TRBV28 and TRBJ1-3, with D unclear. This CDR3 is built from 14 residues. With 4 bases removed from V and 0 bases from J, the gap between germline ends came to 7 bases. Germline CDR1 is MDHEN and CDR2 is SYDVKM. The CDR3 loop is CASSSPLSGNTIYF. CDR3 in DNA: TGTGCCAGCAGTTCCCCCCTCTCTGGAAACACCATATATTTT.

This chain connects TRBV6-5 to TRBJ1-4, with 7 bases aligning to TRBD1. V lost 6 bases and J lost 3; bases outside the gene matches: 7. In germline, CDR1 is MNHEY, CDR2 SVGAGI. The CDR3 loop spans 15 amino acids. The CDR3 region has the DNA TGTGCCAGCAGCCCCCAAGGGGGCCCTAATGAAAAACTGTTTTTT. It specifies CASSPQGGPNEKLFF.

CDR3 coding DNA: TGTGCCAGCAGCCGAGACCTAGCGGGAGGGACCAATGAGCAGTTCTTC. It translates to CASSRDLAGGTNEQFF. This rearrangement joins TRBV5-4 to TRBJ2-1, with 12 bases lining up with TRBD2. Germline CDR1 reads SGHNT; CDR2 reads YYREEE (reference sequence). The length of the CDR3 is 16 residues. V shed 4 bases and J 6 bases; nucleotides not matched to a gene: 8.

The rearrangement joins TRBV5-8 to TRBJ2-7, with TRBD1 matching 10 bases. The CDR3 length is 15 residues. J gave up 6 bases and V 0 bases, and 6 bases lay outside the gene matches. Germline assignment: CDR1 SGHTS and CDR2 YDEGEE. DNA of the CDR3: TGTGCCAGCAGCTTGGCGGGACAGGGGTCGCGCGAGCAGTACTTC. Translation: CASSLAGQGSREQYF.

V is TRBV4-2 and J is TRBJ2-7; 7 bases align to TRBD1. Trimming removed 4 bases from V and 2 bases from J; junction bases left unmatched: 11. CDR1 LGHNA and CDR2 YNFKEQ come from the germline V gene. The CDR3 has 16 amino acids. In DNA, the CDR3 is TGTGCCAGCAGCCCTAAAGCGACAGGGCCTCCCTACGAGCAGTACTTC. Protein product: CASSPKATGPPYEQYF.

This chain's CDR3 is CATQRAGGGEQYF. The CDR3 bases are TGTGCCACCCAGCGAGCGGGAGGAGGCGAGCAGTACTTC. The V and J genes are TRBV12-3 or TRBV12-4 and TRBJ2-7; the match to TRBD2 covers 9 bases. CDR3 length equals 13 residues. Trimming cost V 10 bases and J 6 bases; bases outside gene matches: 10.

CDR3 residues: CASSERDTPVAGELFF. CDR3 sequence (DNA): TGTGCCAGCAGTGAACGGGACACCCCGGTTGCCGGGGAGCTGTTTTTT. The chain employs TRBV6-4 and TRBJ2-2, with D possibly matching TRBD1 (6 bases). This CDR3 has 16 residues. CDR1 and CDR2 from the germline V gene are MRHNA and SNTAGT. V shed 3 bases and J shed 6 bases, with 17 bases lying between them.

J is TRBJ2-3 and V is TRBV19; 8 nucleotides align to TRBD1. From germline, CDR1 is LNHDA and CDR2 SQIVND (reference sequence). V lost 5 bases to trimming and J lost 4 bases; unmatched junction nucleotides: 11. The CDR3 is made up of 16 amino acids. CDR3 DNA: TGTGCCAGTAGTCAACGGGAGACAGGGGTACCAGATACGCAGTATTTT. Its protein is CASSQRETGVPDTQYF. The complete variable domain, with remaining parts taken from reference TRBV19 and TRBJ2-3, reads DGGITQSPKYLFRKEGQNVTLSCEQNLNHDAMYWYRQDPGQGLRLIYYSQIVNDFQKGDIAEGYSVSREKKESFPLTVTSAQKNPTAFYLCASSQRETGVPDTQYFGPGTRLTVL.

The J gene is TRBJ1-5, the V gene TRBV4-1; a weak D match, TRBD1 (6 bases). The germline gives CDR1 MGHRA, CDR2 YSYEKL. Trimming shortened V by 0 bases and J by 6 bases, and 12 bases separated the two germline ends. This CDR3 contains 15 residues. The CDR3: CASSQDPGAGQPQHF. DNA of the CDR3: TGCGCCAGCAGCCAAGATCCAGGGGCGGGTCAGCCCCAGCATTTT.

The gene calls are TRBV20-1 and TRBJ2-3, with D maybe TRBD2 (5 bases). This CDR3 is 11 amino acids long. Per germline, CDR1 DFQATT and CDR2 SNEGSKA (reference sequence). Written as DNA, the CDR3 is TGCAGCGGGGAGAGCACAGATACGCAGTATTTT. Translation: CSGESTDTQYF.

The chain links TRBV4-2 to TRBJ2-3; D possibly corresponds to TRBD1 (6 bases). Between the trimmed V and J ends, which lost 3 bases and 2 bases, there was a span of 21 bases. The CDR3 is made up of 18 amino acids. The V gene's germline CDR1 is LGHNA and CDR2 YNFKEQ. The CDR3 DNA reads as TGTGCCAGCAGCCAGGATCCTCAGGGGACGGATATCACAGATACGCAGTATTTT. This translates into CASSQDPQGTDITDTQYF.

This sequence joins TRBV11-2 and TRBJ2-3, with D perhaps matching TRBD1 (5 bases). The CDR3 covers 14 residues. V was pared by 1 base and J by 5 bases, with 10 bases between. Germline CDR1 reads SGHAT; CDR2 reads FQNNGV. The chain's CDR3 is CASSLAGLEDTQYF. CDR3 DNA: TGTGCCAGCAGCTTAGCAGGGCTTGAAGATACGCAGTATTTT.

This rearrangement joins TRBV10-3 to TRBJ2-2; perhaps TRBD2 as D (6 bases). Germline V CDR1 and CDR2: ENHRY, SYGVKD. The germline V and J ends were trimmed by 6 bases and 2 bases, with 10 bases remaining between them. The CDR3 consists of 14 residues. The CDR3 nucleotides read TGTGCCATCAGACTAGCCGGAAACACCGGGGAGCTGTTTTTT. Translated, it gives CAIRLAGNTGELFF.

This clone was seen once. The CDR3 is CAISESYSTEAFF. The CDR3 DNA reads as TGTGCCATCAGTGAGTCGTACAGCACTGAAGCTTTCTTT. The chain carries TRBV10-3 and TRBJ1-1; D uncertain. Per germline, CDR1 ENHRY and CDR2 SYGVKD. The germline V and J ends were trimmed by 0 bases and 4 bases, with 6 bases remaining between them. CDR3 length: 13 residues.

This clone was seen only once. The chain combines TRBV28 with TRBJ1-4; D gene ambiguous. Looked up from germline, CDR1 is MDHEN and CDR2 is SYDVKM. V was pared by 4 bases and J by 13 bases, with 13 bases between. This CDR3 region has 12 residues. The CDR3 nucleotides read TGTGCCAGCAGTTCCACCCCGGTTGGACTGTTTTTT. This sequence encodes CASSSTPVGLFF.

The J gene is TRBJ1-2, the V gene TRBV19; 8 nucleotides align to TRBD1. The CDR3 consists of 14 residues. V lost 2 bases to trimming and J lost 4 bases; unmatched junction nucleotides: 3. Germline V lookup: CDR1 LNHDA, CDR2 SQIVND (reference sequence). The chain's CDR3 is CASSIYRGFYGYTF. The CDR3 nucleotides read TGTGCCAGTAGTATATACAGGGGGTTCTATGGCTACACCTTC.

Remarks on this clone: One end of the junction varies from germline; a read error may be responsible. V gene TRBV6-5 combines with J gene TRBJ1-5; D gene ambiguous. Germline lookup yields CDR1 MNHEY and CDR2 SVGAGI. This CDR3 spans 13 amino acids. This CDR3 is CASSDSVYQPQHF. The CDR3 nucleotides read TGTGCCAGCAGTGACTCCGTATATCAGCCCCAGCATTTT.

J is TRBJ1-2 and V is TRBV7-2; D uncertain. Trimming took off 1 base at V and 4 bases at J, with 13 bases between the two ends. Germline V lookup: CDR1 SGHTA, CDR2 FQGNSA. CDR3 length: 15 amino acids. The DNA of the CDR3 is TGTGCCAGCAGCTTAGTGGCGGAAGCCTCCTATGGCTACACCTTC. It is translated as CASSLVAEASYGYTF. Variable domain in full (rest from reference TRBV7-2 and TRBJ1-2): GAGVSQSPSNKVTEKGKDVELRCDPISGHTALYWYRQSLGQGLEFLIYFQGNSAPDKSGLPSDRFSAERTGGSVSTLTIQRTQQEDSAVYLCASSLVAEASYGYTFGSGTRLTVV.

The J gene is TRBJ2-3, the V gene TRBV6-5; D remains unclear. Germline CDR1 reads MNHEY; CDR2 reads SVGAGI. Between the trimmed V and J ends, which lost 0 bases and 4 bases, there was a span of 5 bases. The CDR3 totals 13 residues. The CDR3 is CASSYSHPDTQYF. The CDR3 DNA reads TGTGCCAGCAGTTACTCCCATCCAGATACGCAGTATTTT.

CDR3 DNA: TGTGCCAGCAGCTTAAGCGGGAGGCCCAATGAGCAGTTCTTC. Protein product: CASSLSGRPNEQFF. This chain links TRBV5-8 with TRBJ2-1; the match to TRBD2 covers 9 bases. Germline values: CDR1 SGHTS, CDR2 YDEGEE. V was clipped by 2 bases and J by 6 bases; unmatched bases: 3. The CDR3 has 14 residues.

This clone came up once. The V call is TRBV5-1, the J call TRBJ2-7, with 14 bases matching TRBD2. V lost 7 bases to trimming and J lost 3 bases; unmatched junction nucleotides: 15. Germline-derived CDR1 and CDR2 are SGHRS and YFSETQ. The CDR3 consists of 18 residues. CDR3 DNA sequence: TGCGCCAGCGGGGACCCCGGGACTAGCGGGAGTGGGGACTACGAGCAGTACTTC. Residues: CASGDPGTSGSGDYEQYF.

The chain links TRBV5-1 to TRBJ2-3; D possibly corresponds to TRBD1 (6 bases). The germline CDR1 and CDR2 sequences are SGHRS and YFSETQ. The CDR3 is 14 residues long. V lost 2 bases and J lost 5, with 12 bases in between. This CDR3 is CASSFQGLGDTQYF. The CDR3 DNA reads as TGCGCCAGCAGCTTTCAGGGGCTGGGAGATACGCAGTATTTT.

The chain has TRBV6-5 and TRBJ2-3; the D gene is possibly TRBD1 (7 bases). V was pared by 6 bases and J by 1 base, with 14 bases between. CDR3 length: 15 residues. Germline values: CDR1 MNHEY, CDR2 SVGAGI. CDR3 bases: TGTGCCAGCAGACTCGACAGGGAGGGCACAGATACGCAGTATTTT. Amino acids: CASRLDREGTDTQYF.

The chain combines TRBV6-2 or TRBV6-3 with TRBJ2-7; D may be TRBD1 (6 bases). V lost 2 bases and J lost 4, with 12 bases in between. The CDR3 is made up of 14 amino acids. The germline V gene has CDR1 MNHEY and CDR2 SVGEGT. The CDR3 spells CASSYEQGAYEQYF. The CDR3 DNA reads as TGTGCCAGCAGTTACGAACAGGGTGCATACGAGCAGTACTTC.

The table lists this clone with a count of one. The V call is TRBV18, the J call TRBJ1-6; 9 bases are a match to TRBD1. Germline values: CDR1 KGHSH, CDR2 LQKENI. CDR3 length equals 15 residues. The ends lost 4 bases at V and 7 bases at J; junction bases unmatched: 5. The CDR3 is CASSRDRGTNSPLHF. The CDR3 bases are TGTGCCAGCTCACGCGACAGGGGGACAAATTCACCCCTCCACTTT. Complete variable domain (other parts from reference TRBV18 and TRBJ1-6): NAGVMQNPRHLVRRRGQEARLRCSPMKGHSHVYWYRQLPEEGLKFMVYLQKENIIDESGMPKERFSAEFPKEGPSILRIQQVVRGDSAAYFCASSRDRGTNSPLHFGNGTRLTVT.

This clone came up once. The rearrangement links TRBV27 to TRBJ1-2; TRBD1 agrees at 9 bases. The CDR3 sequence is 17 residues long. Germline-derived CDR1 and CDR2 are MNHEY and SMNVEV (reference sequence). Trimming at V came to 4 bases and at J to 5 bases, leaving 14 bases not matched to a gene. The CDR3: CASSSLTGTGKEYGYTF. For the CDR3, the DNA is TGTGCCAGCAGTTCGTTAACCGGGACAGGGAAAGAGTATGGCTACACCTTC.

V gene TRBV5-5 combines with J gene TRBJ1-2; D unresolved. Per the germline V gene, CDR1 is SGHKS and CDR2 is YYEKEE (reference sequence). Trimming took off 0 bases at V and 7 bases at J, with 13 bases between the two ends. This CDR3 has 14 residues. DNA for the CDR3: TGTGCCAGCAGCTTGGTTGCGACGGACTCTGGCTACACCTTC. Translation: CASSLVATDSGYTF.

This sequence joins TRBV19 and TRBJ1-1, with 7 bases that match TRBD1. This CDR3 has 16 amino acids. Germline V gives CDR1 LNHDA, CDR2 SQIVND (reference sequence). Trimming cost V 5 bases and J 2 bases; bases outside gene matches: 11. The CDR3 DNA is TGTGCCAGTAGTCCTTTCTCTACAGGGGCAAACACTGAAGCTTTCTTT. It translates to CASSPFSTGANTEAFF.

A word on this clone: Other DNA sequences in the sample encode the same CDR3. V usage is TRBV18 and J usage is TRBJ2-1; 9 bases map to TRBD2. This CDR3 is built from 14 residues. Germline CDR1 KGHSH, CDR2 LQKENI. Trimming removed 3 bases from V and 6 bases from J; junction bases left unmatched: 3. CDR3 sequence (DNA): TGTGCCAGCTCACCGGCGGGAGGGTCCAATGAGCAGTTCTTC. It yields the protein CASSPAGGSNEQFF.

The genes are TRBV5-8 and TRBJ2-2; the match to TRBD1 covers 7 bases. V lost 6 bases to trimming and J lost 2 bases; unmatched junction nucleotides: 10. CDR3 length equals 16 residues. Germline CDR1 and CDR2: SGHTS and YDEGEE. The CDR3 sequence: CASTNPDRINTGELFF. CDR3 nucleotides: TGTGCCAGCACCAATCCGGACAGGATCAACACCGGGGAGCTGTTTTTT. The variable domain in full, with the rest retrieved from reference TRBV5-8 and TRBJ2-2, is EAGVTQSPTHLIKTRGQQATLRCSPISGHTSVYWYQQALGLGLQFLLWYDEGEERNRGNFPPRFSGRQFPNYSSELNVNALELEDSALYLCASTNPDRINTGELFFGEGSRLTVL.

This clone occurred once. V is TRBV24-1 and J is TRBJ2-5; 10 bases match TRBD1. The CDR3 totals 14 residues. Germline assignment: CDR1 KGHDR and CDR2 SFDVKD. J gave up 5 bases and V 9 bases, and 8 bases lay outside the gene matches. The CDR3 loop is CATGGTGDLETQYF. The CDR3 DNA is TGTGCCACCGGAGGGACAGGGGATTTGGAGACCCAGTACTTC.